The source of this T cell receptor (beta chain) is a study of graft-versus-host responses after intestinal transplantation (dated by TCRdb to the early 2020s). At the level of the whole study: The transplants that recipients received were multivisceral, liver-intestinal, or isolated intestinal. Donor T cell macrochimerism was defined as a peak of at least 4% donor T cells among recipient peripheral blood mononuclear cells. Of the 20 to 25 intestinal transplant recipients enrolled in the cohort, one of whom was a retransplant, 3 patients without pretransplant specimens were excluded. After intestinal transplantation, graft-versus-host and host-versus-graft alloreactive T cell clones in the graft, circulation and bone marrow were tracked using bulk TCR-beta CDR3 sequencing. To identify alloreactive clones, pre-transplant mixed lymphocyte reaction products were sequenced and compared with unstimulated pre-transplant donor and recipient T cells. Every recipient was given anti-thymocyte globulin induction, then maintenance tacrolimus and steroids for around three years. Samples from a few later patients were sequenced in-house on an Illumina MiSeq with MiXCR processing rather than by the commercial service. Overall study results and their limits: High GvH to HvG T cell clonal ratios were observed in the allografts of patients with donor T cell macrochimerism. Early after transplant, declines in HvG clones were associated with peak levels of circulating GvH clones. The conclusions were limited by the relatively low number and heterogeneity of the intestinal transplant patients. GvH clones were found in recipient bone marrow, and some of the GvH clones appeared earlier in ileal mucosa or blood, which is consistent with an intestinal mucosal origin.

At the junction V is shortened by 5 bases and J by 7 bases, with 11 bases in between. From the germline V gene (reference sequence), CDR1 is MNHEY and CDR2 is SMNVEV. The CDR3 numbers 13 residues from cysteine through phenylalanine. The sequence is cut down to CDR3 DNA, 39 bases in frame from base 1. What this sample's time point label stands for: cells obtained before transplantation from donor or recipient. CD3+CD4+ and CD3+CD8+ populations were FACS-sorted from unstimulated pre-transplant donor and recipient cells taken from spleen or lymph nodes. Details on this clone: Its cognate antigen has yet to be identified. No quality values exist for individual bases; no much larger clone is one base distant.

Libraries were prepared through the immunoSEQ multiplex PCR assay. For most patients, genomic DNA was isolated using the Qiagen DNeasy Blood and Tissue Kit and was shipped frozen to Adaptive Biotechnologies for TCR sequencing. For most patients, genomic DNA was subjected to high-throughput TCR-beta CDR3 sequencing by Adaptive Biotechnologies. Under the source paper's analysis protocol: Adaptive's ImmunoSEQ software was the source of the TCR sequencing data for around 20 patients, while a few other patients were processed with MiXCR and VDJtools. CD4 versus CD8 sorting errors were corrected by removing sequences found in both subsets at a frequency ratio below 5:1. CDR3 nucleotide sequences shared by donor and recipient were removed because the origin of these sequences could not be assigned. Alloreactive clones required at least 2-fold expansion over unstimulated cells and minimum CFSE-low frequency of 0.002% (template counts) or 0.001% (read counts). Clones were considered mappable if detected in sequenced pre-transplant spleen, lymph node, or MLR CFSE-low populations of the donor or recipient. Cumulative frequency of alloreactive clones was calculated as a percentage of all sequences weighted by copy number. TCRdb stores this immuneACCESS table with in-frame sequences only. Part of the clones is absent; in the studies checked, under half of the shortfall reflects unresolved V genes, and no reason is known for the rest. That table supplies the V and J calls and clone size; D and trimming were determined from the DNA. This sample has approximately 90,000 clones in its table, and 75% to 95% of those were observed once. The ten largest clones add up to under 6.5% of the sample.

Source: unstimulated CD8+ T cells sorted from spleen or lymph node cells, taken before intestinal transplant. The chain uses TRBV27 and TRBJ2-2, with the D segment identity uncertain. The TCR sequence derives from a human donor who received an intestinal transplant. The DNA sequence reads TGTGCCAGCAGTCCAACTTCTATCGGGGAGCTGTTTTTT. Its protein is CASSPTSIGELFF.